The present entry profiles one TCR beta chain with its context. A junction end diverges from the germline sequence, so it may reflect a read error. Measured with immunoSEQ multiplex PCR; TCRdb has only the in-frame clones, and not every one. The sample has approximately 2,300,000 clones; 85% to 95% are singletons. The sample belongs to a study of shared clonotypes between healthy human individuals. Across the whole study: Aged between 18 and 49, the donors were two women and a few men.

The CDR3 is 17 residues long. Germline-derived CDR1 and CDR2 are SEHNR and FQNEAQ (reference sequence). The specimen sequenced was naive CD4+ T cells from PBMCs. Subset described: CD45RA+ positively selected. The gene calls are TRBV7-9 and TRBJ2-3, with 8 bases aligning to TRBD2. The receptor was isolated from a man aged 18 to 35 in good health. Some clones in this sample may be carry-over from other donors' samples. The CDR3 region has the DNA TGCGCCAGCAGCCAACAATTCCGACTAGCGTTCACAGATACGCAGTATTTT. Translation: CASSQQFRLAFTDTQYF.